These 10 T cell receptor beta chains share one sample of origin, sequenced in a study of blood T cell repertoires in COVID-19 (dated by TCRdb to 2019 to 2021). The library was prepared using the immunoSEQ multiplex PCR assay. As stored in TCRdb, this immuneACCESS dataset retains in-frame rearrangements with V and J assigned. A fraction of the clones does not appear; measured against another copy, unresolved V genes explain less than half of the discrepancy, and the remainder lacks a known reason. This sample gives approximately 460,000 clones in total; about 88% of them show up just once. The ten most abundant clones make up roughly 1% of the sample. The sequenced sample consisted of peripheral blood. Every receptor here comes from a man between 18 and 29 years old with COVID-19, enrolled during active disease.

The chain combines TRBV9 with TRBJ2-7, with D perhaps TRBD2 (6 bases). Between the trimmed V and J ends, which lost 0 bases and 6 bases, there was a span of 7 bases. Germline loops: CDR1 SGDLS, CDR2 YYNGEE. The CDR3 runs to 12 residues. This CDR3 reads CASSVDGGEQYF. The CDR3 bases are TGTGCCAGCAGCGTAGACGGGGGCGAGCAGTACTTC.

Only a few counts were recorded for this clone. The genes are TRBV10-1 and TRBJ1-1; D unclear. This CDR3 contains 13 residues. Germline V lookup: CDR1 WNHNN, CDR2 SYGVQD (reference sequence). V lost 3 bases, J lost 4 bases, and 9 bases lay in between. The CDR3, as DNA: TGCGCCAGCAGTGACAGGATGGGCACTGAAGCTTTCTTT. Its translation: CASSDRMGTEAFF.

This clone was picked up one time. The V call is TRBV27, the J call TRBJ1-2; tentative D call: TRBD1 (5 bases). The V end lost 6 bases, the J end lost 2 bases, and 13 bases lay between the germline ends. CDR1 and CDR2 from the germline V gene are MNHEY and SMNVEV (reference sequence). This CDR3 is 14 amino acids long. The chain's CDR3 is CASSNPQENYGYTF. CDR3 DNA sequence: TGTGCCAGCAGCAACCCACAGGAGAACTATGGCTACACCTTC.

The chain uses TRBV10-3 and TRBJ1-6; the match to TRBD1 covers 10 bases. The CDR3 is 14 amino acids. V gave up 6 bases and J gave up 9 bases; unmatched junction bases: 5. Germline V lookup: CDR1 ENHRY, CDR2 SYGVKD. The CDR3 region has the DNA TGTGCCATCAGAAGGACAGGGGGTGGTTCACCCCTCCACTTT. Translating gives CAIRRTGGGSPLHF.

The chain links TRBV12-3 or TRBV12-4 to TRBJ1-2; D may be TRBD1 (5 bases). Trimming took off 4 bases at V and 0 bases at J, with 6 bases between the two ends. CDR3 length: 13 amino acids. The CDR3 nucleotides are TGTGCCAGCAGTTGGGGCGCTAACTATGGCTACACCTTC. It yields the protein CASSWGANYGYTF.

Concerning this clone itself: The germline gene is not matched at one end of the junction; a read error may be the cause. This chain connects TRBV5-1 to TRBJ2-1; D is perhaps TRBD2 (7 bases). There are 13 residues in the CDR3. Germline assignment: CDR1 SGHRS and CDR2 YFSETQ. CDR3 in amino acids: CASSGGASFEEFF. In DNA, the CDR3 is TGCGCCAGCAGCGGGGGGGCTTCATTTGAGGAGTTCTTC.

This clone is a singleton in its sample. V gene TRBV12-5 combines with J gene TRBJ2-7; 8 nucleotides agree with TRBD1. The CDR3 totals 14 residues. V trimming: 1 base; J trimming: 5 bases; junction bases outside the gene matches: 4. CDR1 is LGHNT, CDR2 FRNRAP, per germline. CDR3 nucleotides: TGTGCTAGTGGTTTGGGGACAGGGAGCCACGAGCAGTACTTC. Encoded protein: CASGLGTGSHEQYF.

The rearrangement links TRBV12-5 to TRBJ2-5; 9 nucleotides agree with TRBD1. There are 14 residues in the CDR3. V shed 7 bases, J shed 4 bases, and the junction held 7 bases outside the gene matches. Germline V gene data show CDR1 as LGHNT and CDR2 as FRNRAP. The CDR3 DNA is TGTGCTAGTGAAGATACAGGGGGCGGAGAGACCCAGTACTTC. It translates to CASEDTGGGETQYF.

The V gene is TRBV6-6, the J gene TRBJ2-2; a possible D gene is TRBD1 (5 bases). The germline V gene encodes CDR1 MNHNY and CDR2 SVGAGI (reference sequence). Trimming took 6 bases from V and 8 from J, leaving 7 bases between them. This CDR3 spans 11 amino acids. CDR3 DNA: TGTGCCAGCAGGGCAGGGGGGGAGCTGTTTTTT. It encodes CASRAGGELFF.

The J gene is TRBJ2-7, the V gene TRBV18; D gene ambiguous. This CDR3 has 13 amino acids. The V and J ends lost 6 bases and 1 base respectively, with 10 bases between them. Germline-derived CDR1 and CDR2 are KGHSH and LQKENI. The CDR3: CASSPYESYEQYF. Written as DNA, the CDR3 is TGTGCCAGCTCCCCGTATGAGTCCTACGAGCAGTACTTC.